This T cell receptor (beta chain) was sequenced in a study of blood T cell repertoires in COVID-19. Original methodology: Quantification of nucleated cells was approximated via reference gene primer amplification. Repertoires were generated with immunoSEQ multiplex PCR, while TCRdb's copy carries only in-frame clones and drops some. V and J calls and clone size are those listed in that table; D and trimming were worked out from the DNA. The table lists some 250,000 clones, roughly 81% of them singletons. The Seattle patients joined while their infection was active and were tracked longitudinally afterward. V was trimmed by 5 bases and J by 4 bases, leaving 15 bases between them. The CDR3 has 15 amino acids. Germline V gene data show CDR1 as SGHTA and CDR2 as FQGTGA.

The chain recombines TRBV7-3 with TRBJ2-1; D may be TRBD2 (6 bases). The specimen sequenced was peripheral blood. This TCR was recovered from a woman aged 80 or older with COVID-19, enrolled during active disease. CDR3: CASSPPGGYYNEQFF. As DNA, the CDR3 is TGTGCCAGCAGCCCTCCCGGGGGATATTACAATGAGCAGTTCTTC.